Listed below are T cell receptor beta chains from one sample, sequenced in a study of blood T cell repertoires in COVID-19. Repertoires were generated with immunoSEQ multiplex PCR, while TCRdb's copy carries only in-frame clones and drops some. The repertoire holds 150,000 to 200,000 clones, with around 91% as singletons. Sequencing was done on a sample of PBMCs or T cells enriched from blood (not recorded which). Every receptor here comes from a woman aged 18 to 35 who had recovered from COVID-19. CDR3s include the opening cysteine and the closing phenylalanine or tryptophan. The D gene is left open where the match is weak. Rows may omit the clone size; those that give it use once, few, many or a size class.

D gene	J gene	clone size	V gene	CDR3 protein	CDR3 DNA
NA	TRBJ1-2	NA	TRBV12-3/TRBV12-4	CASSFRSAGGYTF	TGTGCCAGCAGTTTTAGGTCTGCCGGGGGCTACACCTTC
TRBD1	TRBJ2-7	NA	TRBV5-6	CASIPTGGGNYEQYF	TGTGCCAGCATTCCTACAGGGGGAGGAAACTACGAGCAGTACTTC
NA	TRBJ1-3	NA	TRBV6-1	CASSEKQGAATSGNTIYF	TGTGCCAGCAGTGAGAAGCAGGGCGCAGCCACCTCTGGAAACACCATATATTTT
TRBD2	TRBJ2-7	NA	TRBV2	CASSGLAGGSGQYF	TGTGCCAGCAGTGGACTAGCGGGAGGGAGTGGGCAGTACTTC
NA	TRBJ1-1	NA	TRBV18	CASSPNDGVSTEAFF	TGTGCCAGCTCACCGAATGACGGAGTTAGCACTGAAGCTTTCTTT
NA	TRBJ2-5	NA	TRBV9	CASSVRTGRGETQYF	TGTGCCAGCAGCGTTCGGACAGGGAGGGGCGAGACCCAGTACTTC
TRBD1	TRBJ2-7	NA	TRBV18	CASSPDRAGSYEQYF	TGTGCCAGCTCACCGGACAGGGCGGGGTCCTACGAGCAGTACTTC
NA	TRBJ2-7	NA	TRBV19	CASSVSEGGFYEQYF	TGTGCCAGTAGTGTCTCGGAAGGGGGATTCTACGAGCAGTACTTC
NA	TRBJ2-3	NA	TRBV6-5	CASSSLSGTDTQYF	TGTGCCAGCAGTTCACTCTCGGGGACAGATACGCAGTATTTT
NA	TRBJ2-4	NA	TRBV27	CASSPLRGGEDIQYF	TGTGCCAGCAGTCCGCTTAGAGGGGGGGAGGACATTCAGTACTTC
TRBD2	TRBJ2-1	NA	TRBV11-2	CASRLPFRERGLEQFF	TGTGCCAGCAGACTACCCTTCCGGGAGCGGGGATTAGAGCAGTTCTTC
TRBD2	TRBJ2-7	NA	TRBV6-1	CASSVGRLAGAYEQYF	TGTGCCAGCAGTGTCGGGCGTCTAGCGGGAGCCTACGAGCAGTACTTC
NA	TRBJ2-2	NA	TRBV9	CASSAHYPNTGELFF	TGTGCCAGCAGCGCTCACTACCCGAACACCGGGGAGCTGTTTTTT
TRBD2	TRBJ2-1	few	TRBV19	CASSIGTSGYNEQFF	TGTGCCAGTAGTATAGGGACTAGCGGATACAATGAGCAGTTCTTC
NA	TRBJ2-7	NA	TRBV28	CASASPRGGSEQYF	TGTGCCAGCGCATCACCCCGAGGAGGGAGCGAGCAGTACTTC
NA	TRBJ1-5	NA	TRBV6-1	CASSESTAGIQPQHF	TGTGCCAGCAGTGAATCTACGGCAGGGATTCAGCCCCAGCATTTT
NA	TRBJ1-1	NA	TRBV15	CATRAGELNTEAFF	TGTGCCACCAGGGCAGGGGAGTTGAACACTGAAGCTTTCTTT
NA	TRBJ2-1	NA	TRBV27	CATHPTVYNEQFF	TGTGCCACCCATCCAACAGTTTACAATGAGCAGTTCTTC
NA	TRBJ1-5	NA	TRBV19	CASSIAQGQGGHQPQHF	TGTGCCAGTAGTATAGCACAGGGTCAAGGAGGACATCAGCCCCAGCATTTT
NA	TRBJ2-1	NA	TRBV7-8	CASSFSDGLEQFF	TGTGCCAGCAGTTTTAGCGATGGGCTTGAGCAGTTCTTC
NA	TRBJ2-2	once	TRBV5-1	CASSLGLGADTGELFF	TGCGCCAGCAGCTTGGGGCTGGGGGCCGACACCGGGGAGCTGTTTTTT
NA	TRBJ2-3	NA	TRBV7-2	CASSYRRADTQYF	TGTGCCAGCAGCTACAGGAGGGCAGATACGCAGTATTTT
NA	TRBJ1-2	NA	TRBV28	CASSSGESRGYTF	TGTGCCAGCAGCTCCGGGGAATCGCGTGGCTACACCTTC
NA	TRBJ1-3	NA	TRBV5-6	CASSYLGTSSGNTIYF	TGTGCCAGCAGCTACCTTGGGACTAGCTCTGGAAACACCATATATTTT
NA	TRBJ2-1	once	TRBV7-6	CASSSSLSEAFEQFF	TGTGCCAGCAGCTCCTCCCTTTCGGAAGCGTTTGAGCAGTTCTTC
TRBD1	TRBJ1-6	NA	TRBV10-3	CAISESGQGAPPLHF	TGTGCCATCAGTGAGTCGGGACAGGGGGCACCACCCCTCCACTTT
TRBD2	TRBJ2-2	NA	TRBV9	CASSGGPAGNTGELFF	TGTGCCAGCAGCGGAGGACCAGCGGGAAACACCGGGGAGCTGTTTTTT
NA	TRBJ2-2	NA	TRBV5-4	CASSPELYSEELFF	TGTGCCAGCAGCCCGGAGCTTTATAGCGAGGAGCTGTTTTTT